A single sample gave rise to the 10 T cell receptor beta chains below, sequenced in a study of cytomegalovirus exposure and HLA in healthy donors. The PCR employed 60 Vbeta primers together with 13 Jbeta primers. Measured with immunoSEQ multiplex PCR; TCRdb has only the in-frame clones, and not every one. Of roughly 180,000 clones in the sample, roughly 77% were seen once. Sequenced input: PBMCs. Receptors originate from a woman in her twenties or thirties in good health and CMV-seropositive.

The chain is built from TRBV5-5 and TRBJ1-3; TRBD1 is a possible D gene (5 bases). The CDR3 sequence is 16 residues long. V was shortened by 4 bases and J by 0 bases, with 14 bases between the two germline ends. Germline V gene sequence: CDR1 SGHKS, CDR2 YYEKEE (reference sequence). The CDR3 is CASSLLGRNSGNTIYF. The CDR3 DNA reads as TGTGCCAGCAGCCTCCTGGGGCGGAACTCTGGAAACACCATATATTTT.

The V gene is TRBV28, the J gene TRBJ1-6; D gene unclear. CDR3 length: 16 amino acids. Germline V gene data show CDR1 as MDHEN and CDR2 as SYDVKM. Between the trimmed V and J ends, which lost 6 bases and 0 bases, there was a span of 12 bases. The CDR3 DNA reads TGTGCCAGCAGCTTGACAACTTCCTCCTATAATTCACCCCTCCACTTT. This codes for CASSLTTSSYNSPLHF.

The genes are TRBV7-8 and TRBJ2-1, with a tentative D call TRBD2 (6 bases). Germline CDR1 and CDR2: SGHVS and FQNEAQ. The germline V and J ends were trimmed by 1 base and 0 bases, with 13 bases remaining between them. The CDR3 totals 17 residues. The CDR3 is CASSLGGGASSYNEQFF. In DNA form, the CDR3 reads TGTGCCAGCAGCTTAGGTGGCGGGGCCTCCTCCTACAATGAGCAGTTCTTC.

This chain joins TRBV5-4 and TRBJ2-2; TRBD1 agrees at 7 bases. The CDR3 is made up of 20 amino acids. V was pared by 4 bases and J by 0 bases, with 18 bases of the junction left unmatched. CDR1 SGHNT and CDR2 YYREEE come from the germline V gene (reference sequence). The CDR3 region is CASSGDSFKRKRTNTGELFF. CDR3 sequence (DNA): TGTGCCAGCAGCGGGGACAGTTTTAAACGTAAAAGAACGAACACCGGGGAGCTGTTTTTT.

The chain combines TRBV9 with TRBJ2-6, with D maybe TRBD2 (5 bases). Germline V gene lookup returns CDR1 SGDLS and CDR2 YYNGEE. V lost 2 bases and J 4 bases, leaving 22 bases between the germline ends. CDR3 length: 19 residues. CDR3 bases: TGTGCCAGCAGCGTCGGACTCCCAGAATGGGGTTCGGGGGCCAACGTCCTGACTTTC. Its translation: CASSVGLPEWGSGANVLTF.

This chain connects TRBV11-2 to TRBJ2-7; TRBD2 matches at 9 bases. The CDR3 is 15 amino acids. Germline V gene lookup returns CDR1 SGHAT and CDR2 FQNNGV. Trimming at V came to 4 bases and at J to 4 bases, leaving 8 bases not matched to a gene. The CDR3 region is CASSSAGGARYEQYF. CDR3 sequence (DNA): TGTGCCAGCAGCTCCGCGGGAGGGGCGCGATACGAGCAGTACTTC. Combining the CDR3 with reference TRBV11-2 and TRBJ2-7 gives the whole variable domain EAGVAQSPRYKIIEKRQSVAFWCNPISGHATLYWYQQILGQGPKLLIQFQNNGVVDDSQLPKDRFSAERLKGVDSTLKIQPAKLEDSAVYLCASSSAGGARYEQYFGPGTRLTVT.

V gene TRBV11-2 combines with J gene TRBJ1-4; D not certain. From germline, CDR1 is SGHAT and CDR2 FQNNGV. The CDR3 consists of 13 residues. Trimming removed 1 base at V and 7 bases at J, with 7 bases between. The CDR3 nucleotides are TGTGCCAGCAGCTTAGGAACAGCTGAAAAACTGTTTTTT. This gives the protein CASSLGTAEKLFF.

The chain employs TRBV2 and TRBJ2-5; the D is unclear. V dropped 0 bases and J dropped 7 bases, with 6 bases sitting between them. CDR3 length equals 12 residues. Per germline, CDR1 SNHLY and CDR2 FYNNEI. Written as DNA, the CDR3 is TGTGCCAGCAGTGAAGCACGGAGGACCCAGTACTTC. It encodes CASSEARRTQYF.

The CDR3 DNA reads as TGTGCCAGCAGCCGACAAGACCATTCACCCCTCCACTTT. Translated: CASSRQDHSPLHF. V and J are TRBV7-9 and TRBJ1-6; D uncertain. Trimming pared 5 bases from V and 8 bases from J, leaving 10 bases between. The V gene's germline CDR1 is SEHNR and CDR2 FQNEAQ (reference sequence). The CDR3 loop spans 13 amino acids.

The chain has TRBV4-2 and TRBJ2-3; TRBD2 might be the D (5 bases). The CDR3 sequence is 15 residues long. Trimming took off 4 bases at V and 3 bases at J, with 14 bases between the two ends. The germline CDR1 and CDR2 sequences are LGHNA and YNFKEQ. The CDR3 is CASSLQGQRTDTQYF. In DNA, the CDR3 is TGTGCCAGCAGCCTCCAAGGGCAGCGGACAGATACGCAGTATTTT.